This T cell receptor beta chain was recovered during a study of OX40 agonist ivuxolimab in advanced cancers. Study-level information: Patients undergoing dose escalation presented with hepatocellular carcinoma, melanoma, renal cell or head and neck cancer. Patients achieving partial responses numbered three: one hepatocellular carcinoma case and two cutaneous melanoma cases. Points from the study as a whole: Compared with CD4+, CD8+ T cells on average had more expanded clones. At 0.1 to 3.0 mg/kg and by week 6, clonal expansion occurred in CD4+ and CD8+ blood T cells.

Here immunoSEQ multiplex PCR was the method, and the copy in TCRdb shows in-frame clones only, minus some. Among some 74,000 clones, roughly 78% were seen once, and the ten largest hold 4% to 6%. As to this clone: Its antigen is unidentified.

V lost 7 bases, J lost 6 bases, and 14 bases lay in between. The CDR3 spans 13 residues. The germline V gene encodes CDR1 SGHTA and CDR2 FQGNSA. The sequenced sample was CD4+ or CD8+ T cells sorted from blood, obtained in a trial of the OX40 agonist ivuxolimab. The clonotype comes from an adult with an advanced solid tumor such as melanoma, head and neck, liver or kidney cancer. The V gene is TRBV7-2, the J gene TRBJ2-3; D may be TRBD2 (6 bases). The CDR3 region is CASTRLVGDTQYF. In nucleotides, the CDR3 is TGTGCCAGCACCAGACTAGTGGGCGATACGCAGTATTTT.